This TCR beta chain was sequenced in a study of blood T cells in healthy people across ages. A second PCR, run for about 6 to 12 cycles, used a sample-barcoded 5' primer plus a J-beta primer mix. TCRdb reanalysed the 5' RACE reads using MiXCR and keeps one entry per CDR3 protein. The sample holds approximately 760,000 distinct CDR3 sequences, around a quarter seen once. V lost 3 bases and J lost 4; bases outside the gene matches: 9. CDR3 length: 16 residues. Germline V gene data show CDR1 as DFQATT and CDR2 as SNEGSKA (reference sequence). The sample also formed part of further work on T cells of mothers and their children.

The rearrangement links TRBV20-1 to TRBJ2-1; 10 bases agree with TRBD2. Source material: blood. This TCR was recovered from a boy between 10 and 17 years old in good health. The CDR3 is CSASTALAGTYNEQFF. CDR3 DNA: TGCAGTGCTAGTACTGCACTAGCGGGAACATACAATGAGCAGTTCTTC.